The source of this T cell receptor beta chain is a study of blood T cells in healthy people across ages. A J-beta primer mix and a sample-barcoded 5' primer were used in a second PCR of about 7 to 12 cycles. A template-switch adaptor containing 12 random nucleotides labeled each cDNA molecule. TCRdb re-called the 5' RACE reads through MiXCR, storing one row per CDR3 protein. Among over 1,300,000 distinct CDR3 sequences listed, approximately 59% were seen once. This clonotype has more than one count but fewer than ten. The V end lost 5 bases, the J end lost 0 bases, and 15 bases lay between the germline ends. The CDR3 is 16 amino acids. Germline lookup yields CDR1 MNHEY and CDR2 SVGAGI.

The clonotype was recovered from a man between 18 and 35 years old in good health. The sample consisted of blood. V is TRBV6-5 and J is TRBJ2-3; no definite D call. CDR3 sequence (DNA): TGTGCCAGCAGTCAGCGATCAGCCTCTAGCACAGATACGCAGTATTTT. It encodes CASSQRSASSTDTQYF.